This T cell receptor (beta chain) was retrieved from a study of Ad26.COV2.S vaccination and SARS-CoV-2 variants. Study details: Once or twice, 56 days apart, Ad26.COV2.S was delivered intramuscularly.

This CDR3 contains 14 residues. Germline assignment: CDR1 SQVTM and CDR2 ANQGSEA. Trimming shortened V by 4 bases and J by 2 bases, and 13 bases separated the two germline ends. On this clone: The antigen is not known.

Measured with immunoSEQ multiplex PCR; TCRdb has only the in-frame clones, and not every one. The sample contains 400,000 or so clones, 88% of which appear only once. The sample's treatment: roughly 20 received Ad26.COV2.S at low or high dose, single or two shots; five or six received placebo; per-sample allocation not given. Day 63 following the first vaccine or placebo injection was when the samples were taken. The vaccine delivered Wuhan-strain SARS-CoV-2 spike through an Ad26 vector. Overall study findings and caveats: Vaccinees displayed broader spike-specific TCR repertoires than placebo recipients.

Sequenced here: peripheral blood, sampled in a trial of Ad26.COV2.S vaccine versus placebo. This sequence joins TRBV29-1 and TRBJ2-3; D may match TRBD1 or TRBD2 (5 bases each). This clonotype was sampled from a person between 18 and 60 years old who received the Ad26.COV2.S COVID-19 vaccine or a placebo. The CDR3 is CSVGRDVLTDTQYF. CDR3 nucleotides: TGCAGCGTTGGCCGGGACGTACTCACAGATACGCAGTATTTT.